Each of the 23 T cell receptor beta chains below was sequenced from the same sample in a study of CD8 T cells in ankylosing spondylitis. MiXCR was run by TCRdb on the 5' RACE reads, yielding one entry per CDR3 protein. Among 150,000 to 200,000 distinct CDR3 sequences listed, 13% were seen once. Sequencing was carried out using blood, either unsorted or a sorted T cell fraction (not recorded which). These receptors originate from a female donor with ankylosing spondylitis or in good health (not recorded which).

This clonotype was detected only a few times. The gene calls are TRBV5-1 and TRBJ2-6, with no clear D. The CDR3 spans 16 residues. From germline, CDR1 is SGHRS and CDR2 YFSETQ. V was cut by 4 bases and J by 3 bases, with 14 bases left in between. CDR3 residues: CASSDDMGFGANVLTF. CDR3 in DNA: TGCGCCAGCAGCGACGACATGGGGTTTGGGGCCAACGTCCTGACTTTC.

With regard to this clonotype: A much bigger clone sits one base away, suggesting this may be a read error. V usage is TRBV20-1 and J usage is TRBJ2-7; D remains unclear. Trimming removed 3 bases from V and 10 bases from J, with 10 bases in between. Germline-derived CDR1 and CDR2 are DFQATT and SNEGSKA (reference sequence). The CDR3 totals 10 residues. CDR3 protein: CSASPSEQYF. The DNA for the CDR3 is TGCAGTGCTAGCCCCTCCGAACAGTACTTC.

This clonotype was observed a single time. The chain combines TRBV4-2 with TRBJ1-1; D gene unclear. V was trimmed by 0 bases and J by 3 bases, leaving 11 bases between them. Germline loops: CDR1 LGHNA, CDR2 YNFKEQ. This CDR3 has 15 amino acids. CDR3 DNA sequence: TGTGCCAGCAGCCAAGATCCCTCGAGGGACACTGAAGCTTTCTTT. It translates to CASSQDPSRDTEAFF.

Ten or more counts support this clonotype. The chain recombines TRBV29-1 with TRBJ1-5; possible D gene TRBD1, 5 bases. Germline V CDR1 and CDR2: SQVTM, ANQGSEA. The CDR3 extends over 15 amino acids. V lost 4 bases and J lost 1, with 14 bases in between. The CDR3 region has the DNA TGCAGCGTTGGCACAGGCATCCGAAGCAATCAGCCCCAGCATTTT. Protein sequence: CSVGTGIRSNQPQHF. Drawing the rest from reference TRBV29-1 and TRBJ1-5, the complete variable domain is SAVISQKPSRDICQRGTSLTIQCQVDSQVTMMFWYRQQPGQSLTLIATANQGSEATYESGFVIDKFPISRPNLTFSTLTVSNMSPEDSSIYLCSVGTGIRSNQPQHFGDGTRLSIL.

The J gene is TRBJ1-3, the V gene TRBV12-3 or TRBV12-4, with D perhaps TRBD1 (5 bases). The CDR3 sequence is 17 residues long. V was pared by 3 bases and J by 0 bases, with 15 bases between. The DNA of the CDR3 is TGTGCCAGCAGTTTTGGAGGGGTGATACACTCTGGAAACACCATATATTTT. It yields the protein CASSFGGVIHSGNTIYF.

This clonotype came up many times. The chain couples TRBV5-1 to TRBJ1-5; tentatively, D is TRBD1 (6 bases). This CDR3 has 14 residues. CDR1 SGHRS and CDR2 YFSETQ come from the germline V gene. Trimming removed 3 bases from V and 2 bases from J, with 9 bases in between. CDR3 nucleotides: TGCGCCAGCAGCTCAAGGACAGGCAATCAGCCCCAGCATTTT. Amino acid sequence: CASSSRTGNQPQHF. Based on the CDR3 plus reference TRBV5-1 and TRBJ1-5, the full variable domain is KAGVTQTPRYLIKTRGQQVTLSCSPISGHRSVSWYQQTPGQGLQFLFEYFSETQRNKGNFPGRFSGRQFSNSRSEMNVSTLELGDSALYLCASSSRTGNQPQHFGDGTRLSIL.

This clonotype was seen at least ten times. V and J are TRBV20-1 and TRBJ2-1; D ambiguous. The V gene lost 3 bases and the J gene lost 7 bases, with 10 bases spanning the gap. From germline, CDR1 is DFQATT and CDR2 SNEGSKA (reference sequence). This CDR3 is built from 12 residues. The CDR3 DNA reads TGCAGTGCTAGGGTCGGTTGGAATGAGCAGTTCTTC. This codes for CSARVGWNEQFF.

This clonotype has a count of ten or more. The gene calls are TRBV20-1 and TRBJ2-3; unclear D gene. V shed 3 bases and J shed 3 bases, with 10 bases lying between them. The CDR3 is 13 amino acids. Per germline, CDR1 DFQATT and CDR2 SNEGSKA (reference sequence). The CDR3: CSASFWGTDTQYF. In nucleotides, the CDR3 is TGCAGTGCTAGTTTCTGGGGTACAGATACGCAGTATTTT.

This clonotype was counted at least ten times. The gene calls are TRBV20-1 and TRBJ2-4; TRBD2 aligns across 7 bases. With 3 bases clipped from V and 5 bases from J, the junction kept 13 bases outside the gene matches. The CDR3 is 16 amino acids. CDR1 and CDR2 (germline): DFQATT, SNEGSKA (reference sequence). The CDR3 DNA reads as TGCAGTGCTAGGCGGGGAGCGGGATCTTCTGAAAACATTCAGTACTTC. Translation: CSARRGAGSSENIQYF.

In its sample, this clonotype was seen many times. The chain recombines TRBV20-1 with TRBJ2-7; the match to TRBD2 covers 7 bases. The germline gives CDR1 DFQATT, CDR2 SNEGSKA (reference sequence). V was pared by 1 base and J by 2 bases, with 8 bases of the junction left unmatched. CDR3 size: 15 residues. The CDR3 here is CSARGMAGDTYEQYF. CDR3 sequence (DNA): TGCAGTGCTAGAGGGATGGCGGGAGATACCTACGAGCAGTACTTC.

The rearrangement joins TRBV15 to TRBJ1-1; D call uncertain. V lost 0 bases, J lost 1 base, and 18 bases lay in between. Germline V gene sequence: CDR1 LNHNV, CDR2 YYDKDF (reference sequence). This CDR3 spans 18 amino acids. The CDR3 reads CATSRELVDTTKNTEAFF. Here the CDR3 DNA reads TGTGCCACCAGCAGAGAATTAGTCGACACAACTAAGAACACTGAAGCTTTCTTT.

The rearrangement links TRBV10-2 to TRBJ1-6, with 7 bases aligning to TRBD1. Trimming at V came to 8 bases and at J to 4 bases, leaving 8 bases not matched to a gene. Germline CDR1 and CDR2: WSHSY and SAAADI. CDR3 size: 15 residues. CDR3 DNA sequence: TGCGCCAGCGCTGACGACAGGGAGTATAATTCACCCCTCCACTTT. Protein product: CASADDREYNSPLHF.

This clonotype showed up many times. The J gene is TRBJ2-5, the V gene TRBV12-3 or TRBV12-4; D unresolved. This CDR3 is 11 amino acids long. Trimming pared 3 bases from V and 12 bases from J, leaving 11 bases between. DNA of the CDR3: TGTGCCAGCAGTTTGATGGACGTGGAGTACTTC. As protein: CASSLMDVEYF.

The CDR3 sequence is CASSRGTSQDTQYF. The CDR3 DNA reads TGTGCCAGCAGCCGGGGGACCTCGCAAGATACGCAGTATTTT. The chain uses TRBV7-9 and TRBJ2-3; the D gene is possibly TRBD2 (6 bases). Trimming left V 5 bases short and J 5 bases short, with 14 bases between. Germline loops: CDR1 SEHNR, CDR2 FQNEAQ (reference sequence). The CDR3 length is 14 residues. Full variable domain (missing parts from reference TRBV7-9 and TRBJ2-3): DTGVSQNPRHKITKRGQNVTFRCDPISEHNRLYWYRQTLGQGPEFLTYFQNEAQLEKSRLLSDRFSAERPKGSFSTLEIQRTEQGDSAMYLCASSRGTSQDTQYFGPGTRLTVL.

This clonotype came up many times. The V and J genes are TRBV9 and TRBJ2-3, with D unclear. The V gene lost 0 bases and the J gene lost 0 bases, with 8 bases spanning the gap. Germline-derived CDR1 and CDR2 are SGDLS and YYNGEE. The CDR3 sequence is 15 residues long. CDR3 coding DNA: TGTGCCAGCAGCGTAGGCACTTCTAGCACAGATACGCAGTATTTT. Translating gives CASSVGTSSTDTQYF.

This clonotype was found many times. At one end, the junction sequence differs from germline, possibly due to a read error. The chain couples TRBV7-2 to TRBJ2-7, with 10 bases aligning to TRBD2. Per germline, CDR1 SGHTA and CDR2 FQGNSA. This CDR3 comprises 13 residues. This chain's CDR3 is CASSLVVTASGSF. In DNA, the CDR3 is TGTGCCAGCAGCTTAGTAGTGACGGCTAGCGGGAGCTTC.

The V call is TRBV7-2, the J call TRBJ2-5, with TRBD2 matching 8 bases. The ends lost 1 base at V and 6 bases at J; junction bases unmatched: 7. Germline lookup yields CDR1 SGHTA and CDR2 FQGNSA. The length of the CDR3 is 15 residues. The DNA for the CDR3 is TGTGCCAGCAGCTTAGGAAGTAGCGGGACTAAGACCCAGTACTTC. Its protein product is CASSLGSSGTKTQYF.

In this sample, this clonotype turned up many times. This chain links TRBV5-1 with TRBJ1-2; 10 nucleotides align to TRBD1. With 0 bases clipped from V and 2 bases from J, the junction kept 4 bases outside the gene matches. Germline V lookup: CDR1 SGHRS, CDR2 YFSETQ. The CDR3 runs to 16 residues. The CDR3 coding sequence is TGCGCCAGCAGCTTGGGACAGGGGGCGTTCAACTATGGCTACACCTTC. Residues: CASSLGQGAFNYGYTF.

The sample holds a few counts of this clonotype. The chain is built from TRBV6-1 and TRBJ2-7, with 7 nucleotides matching TRBD1. Trimming at V came to 3 bases and at J to 2 bases, leaving 4 bases not matched to a gene. The length of the CDR3 is 14 residues. From germline, CDR1 is MNHNS and CDR2 SASEGT. CDR3 sequence (DNA): TGTGCCAGCAGTGAGGATGGGACAGCCTACGAGCAGTACTTC. This codes for CASSEDGTAYEQYF.

This chain joins TRBV2 and TRBJ1-2, with D unresolved. The CDR3 consists of 12 residues. V lost 1 base to trimming and J lost 8 bases, with 8 bases between them. Germline lookup yields CDR1 SNHLY and CDR2 FYNNEI. The CDR3 loop is CASSEGGDGYTF. CDR3 DNA sequence: TGTGCCAGCAGTGAAGGAGGCGACGGCTACACCTTC.

This clonotype was observed at least ten times. The chain couples TRBV6-5 to TRBJ1-2; D unresolved. Trimming removed 4 bases at V and 7 bases at J, with 10 bases between. The CDR3 contains 12 residues. CDR1 and CDR2 (germline): MNHEY, SVGAGI. This chain's CDR3 is CASSSGFSGYTF. The CDR3 nucleotides read TGTGCCAGCAGTTCCGGGTTTTCTGGCTACACCTTC.

This clonotype was seen ten or more times. The chain has TRBV20-1 and TRBJ2-3, with unresolved D. CDR1 is DFQATT and CDR2 is SNEGSKA in the germline V gene (reference sequence). The CDR3 spans 11 residues. Trimming took 7 bases from V and 7 from J, leaving 12 bases between them. The CDR3 sequence: CSVPTGNTQYF. CDR3 sequence (DNA): TGCAGTGTTCCTACTGGGAATACGCAGTATTTT.

This clonotype was seen a few times. The CDR3 is CASSLVGSGVNYGYTF. CDR3 DNA sequence: TGTGCCAGCAGCTTAGTGGGATCAGGGGTCAACTATGGCTACACCTTC. This rearrangement joins TRBV7-2 to TRBJ1-2; D may be TRBD1 (6 bases). The ends were cut back, 1 base at V and 2 bases at J, with 14 bases in the middle. This CDR3 has 16 amino acids. Germline V gene lookup returns CDR1 SGHTA and CDR2 FQGNSA.